This TCR beta chain was identified during a study of OX40 agonist ivuxolimab in advanced cancers. Notes on the research overall: The costimulatory receptor OX40 (CD134) was targeted by ivuxolimab, a fully human IgG2 agonistic monoclonal antibody. Intravenous ivuxolimab was administered to patients every 2 weeks at six dose levels: 0.01, 0.1, 0.3, 1.5, 3 and 10 mg/kg. Of the approximately 50 dose-escalation patients, hepatocellular carcinoma was present in around 20, melanoma in approximately 15, renal cell carcinoma in 9 and head and neck cancer in 9. In the dose-escalation cohort, about four fifths of patients were male, and the mean age was roughly 56 years with a range of roughly 20 to 80. Patients were allowed to have had prior anti-PD-1, anti-PD-L1 or anti-CTLA-4 therapy, and around 37% of the dose-escalation patients had previously received checkpoint inhibitors. Partial responses occurred in three dose-escalation patients, of whom one had hepatocellular carcinoma and two had cutaneous melanoma. The purpose of peripheral TCRbeta sequencing was to test whether ivuxolimab changed TCR sequence diversity and led to clonal T-cell expansion. The paper reports the monotherapy dose-escalation portion (N of about 47 patients) of the phase I ivuxolimab trial. What the work shows at the level of the full study, not this receptor alone: Low levels of normalized T-cell clonal expansion were also seen in some patients who did not respond. At doses from 0.1 to 3.0 mg/kg, clonal expansion was seen in both CD4+ and CD8+ blood T cells between baseline and week 6. After ivuxolimab, CD8+ T cells had more expanded clones than CD4+ T cells on average. Which antigens the clonally expanded peripheral T cells were specific for was not determined. Partial responders in the 0.1-3.0 mg/kg groups had among the lowest normalized peripheral clonal expansion, especially among CD8+ T cells.

Patients with autoimmune disease history or receiving systemic immunosuppression were excluded from the trial. In every dose cohort, peripheral blood was drawn for TCR sequencing at baseline, cycle 4 day 1, and cycle 7 day 1. Samples were obtained from an open-label, multicenter, first-in-human phase I dose-escalation trial of ivuxolimab. Adults with locally advanced or metastatic melanoma, renal cell carcinoma, hepatocellular carcinoma or head and neck squamous cell carcinoma were enrolled in the trial. Before TCR sequencing, CD4+ and CD8+ T cells were separately sorted from peripheral blood. Genomic DNA was isolated from the sorted cells so that the TCRbeta CDR3 region could be sequenced. TCRbeta CDR3 regions were sequenced using the immunoSEQ Assay. TCRdb re-hosts the immuneACCESS table, in-frame sequences only. Its copies lack some clones; in the studies checked, an unresolved V gene accounts for under half of them, and the cause for the rest is not known. For this sample the table gives roughly 48,000 clones, of which roughly 84% were detected only once. Jointly, the top ten make up 9.9% of the sample.

This clone was seen a single time. There is no known antigen for this receptor. Base quality data are lacking; no much larger clone is found one base away. This TCR was sampled from an adult with an advanced solid tumor such as melanoma, head and neck, liver or kidney cancer. Material: CD4+ or CD8+ T cells sorted from blood, obtained in a trial of the OX40 agonist ivuxolimab.

The encoded CDR3 is CASSLSRGRNTEAFF. The DNA is TGTGCCAGCAGTTTATCTCGGGGAAGGAACACTGAAGCTTTCTTT. Recombination joined TRBV28 with TRBJ1-1, with the D gene too uncertain to name. The CDR3 holds 15 amino acids from the cysteine to the phenylalanine. Kept here is only the CDR3 DNA, which spans 45 bases and is read in frame from base 1. The CDR1 and CDR2 encoded by the germline V gene are MDHEN and SYDVKM. Cut back by 1 base and 1 base, the V and J ends lie 10 bases apart.